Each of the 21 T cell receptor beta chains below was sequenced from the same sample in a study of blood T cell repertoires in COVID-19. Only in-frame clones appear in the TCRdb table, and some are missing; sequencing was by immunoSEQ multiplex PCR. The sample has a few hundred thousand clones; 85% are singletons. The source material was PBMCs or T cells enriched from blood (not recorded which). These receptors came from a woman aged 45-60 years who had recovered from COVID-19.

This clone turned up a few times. The CDR3 spells CASSERQGYNEQFF. The CDR3, as DNA: TGCGCCAGCAGTGAGAGACAGGGTTATAATGAGCAGTTCTTC. The rearrangement joins TRBV10-1 to TRBJ2-1; the match to TRBD1 covers 7 bases. Germline trimming cut 2 bases from V and 7 bases from J; bases unmatched to any gene: 5. Looked up from germline, CDR1 is WNHNN and CDR2 is SYGVQD (reference sequence). This CDR3 is 14 amino acids long.

As DNA, the CDR3 is TGCGCCAGCAGGGCTAGCTCGGAGGAGCAGTTCTTC. This encodes CASRASSEEQFF. This chain joins TRBV4-3 and TRBJ2-1; a possible D gene is TRBD2 (5 bases). This CDR3 contains 12 residues. Germline lookup yields CDR1 LGHNA and CDR2 YSLEER. V gave up 6 bases and J gave up 10 bases, with 13 bases separating them.

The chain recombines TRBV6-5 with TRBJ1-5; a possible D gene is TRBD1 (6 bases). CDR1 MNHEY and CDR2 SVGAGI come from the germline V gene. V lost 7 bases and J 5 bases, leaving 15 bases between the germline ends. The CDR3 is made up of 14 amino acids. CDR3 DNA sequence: TGTGCCAGCACCCCACCGGGACAATATCAGCCCCAGCATTTT. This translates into CASTPPGQYQPQHF.

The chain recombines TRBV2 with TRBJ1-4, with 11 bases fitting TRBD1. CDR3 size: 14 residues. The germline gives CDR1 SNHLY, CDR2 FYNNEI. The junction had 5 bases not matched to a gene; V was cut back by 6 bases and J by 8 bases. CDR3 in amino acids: CASSLDRGREKLFF. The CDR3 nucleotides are TGTGCCAGCAGCTTGGACAGGGGGCGCGAAAAACTGTTTTTT.

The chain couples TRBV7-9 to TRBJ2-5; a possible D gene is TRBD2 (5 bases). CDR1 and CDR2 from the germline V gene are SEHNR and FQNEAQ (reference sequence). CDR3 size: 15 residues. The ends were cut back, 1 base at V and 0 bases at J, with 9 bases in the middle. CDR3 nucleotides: TGTGCCAGCAGCTTAGGATTAGCGAACCAAGAGACCCAGTACTTC. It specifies CASSLGLANQETQYF.

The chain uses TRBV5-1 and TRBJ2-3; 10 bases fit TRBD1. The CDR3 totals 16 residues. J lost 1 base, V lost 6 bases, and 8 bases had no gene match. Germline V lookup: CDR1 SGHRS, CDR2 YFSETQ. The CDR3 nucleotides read TGCGCCAGCACACTGACAGGGGGCGCTGGCACAGATACGCAGTATTTT. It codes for CASTLTGGAGTDTQYF.

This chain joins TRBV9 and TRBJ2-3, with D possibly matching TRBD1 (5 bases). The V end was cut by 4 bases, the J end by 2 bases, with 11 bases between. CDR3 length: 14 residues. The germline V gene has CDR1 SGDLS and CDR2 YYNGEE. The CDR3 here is CASSFGALTDTQYF. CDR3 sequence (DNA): TGTGCCAGCAGCTTTGGGGCCCTCACAGATACGCAGTATTTT.

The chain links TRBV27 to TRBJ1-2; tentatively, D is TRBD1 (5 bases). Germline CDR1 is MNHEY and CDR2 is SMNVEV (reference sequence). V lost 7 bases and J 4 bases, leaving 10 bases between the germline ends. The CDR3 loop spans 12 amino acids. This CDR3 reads CASTAGFYGYTF. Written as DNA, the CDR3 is TGTGCCAGCACCGCAGGGTTCTATGGCTACACCTTC.

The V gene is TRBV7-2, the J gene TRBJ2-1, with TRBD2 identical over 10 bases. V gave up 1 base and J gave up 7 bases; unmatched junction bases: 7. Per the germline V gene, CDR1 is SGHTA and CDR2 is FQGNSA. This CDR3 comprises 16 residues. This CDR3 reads CASSLGVAGGENEQFF. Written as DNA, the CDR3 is TGTGCCAGCAGCTTAGGTGTAGCGGGAGGCGAGAATGAGCAGTTCTTC.

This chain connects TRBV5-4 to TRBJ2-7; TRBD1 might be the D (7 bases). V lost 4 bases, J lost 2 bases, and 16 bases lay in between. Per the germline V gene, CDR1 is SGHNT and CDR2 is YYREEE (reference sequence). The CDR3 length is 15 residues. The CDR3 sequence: CASSVWRDSPYEQYF. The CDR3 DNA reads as TGTGCCAGCAGCGTCTGGCGGGACAGCCCCTACGAGCAGTACTTC.

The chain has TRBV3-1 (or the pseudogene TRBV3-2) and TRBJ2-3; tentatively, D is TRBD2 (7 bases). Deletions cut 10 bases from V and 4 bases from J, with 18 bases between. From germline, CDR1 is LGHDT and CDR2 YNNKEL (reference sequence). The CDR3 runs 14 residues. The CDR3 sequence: CAIGGQGRADTQYF. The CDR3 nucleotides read TGTGCCATCGGGGGGCAGGGGAGAGCAGATACGCAGTATTTT.

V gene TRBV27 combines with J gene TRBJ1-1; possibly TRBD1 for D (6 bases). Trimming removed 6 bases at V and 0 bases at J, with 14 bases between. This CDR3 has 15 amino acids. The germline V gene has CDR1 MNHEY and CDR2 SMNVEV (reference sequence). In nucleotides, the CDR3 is TGTGCCAGCAGATATGTGGACAGTATGAACACTGAAGCTTTCTTT. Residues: CASRYVDSMNTEAFF.

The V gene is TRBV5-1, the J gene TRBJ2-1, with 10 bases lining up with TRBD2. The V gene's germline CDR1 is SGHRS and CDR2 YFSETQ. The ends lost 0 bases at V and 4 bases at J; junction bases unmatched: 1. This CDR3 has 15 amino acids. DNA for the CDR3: TGCGCCAGCAGCTTGGGGACTAGCGGATACAATGAGCAGTTCTTC. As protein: CASSLGTSGYNEQFF.

CDR3 sequence (DNA): TGTGCCAGCACACAGGACTCTGGGGCCAACGTCCTGACTTTC. Translated, it gives CASTQDSGANVLTF. The V and J genes are TRBV3-1 (or the pseudogene TRBV3-2) and TRBJ2-6; a weak D match, TRBD1 (5 bases). V was trimmed by 7 bases and J by 0 bases, leaving 7 bases between them. The CDR3 runs to 14 residues. The V gene's germline CDR1 is LGHDT and CDR2 YNNKEL (reference sequence).

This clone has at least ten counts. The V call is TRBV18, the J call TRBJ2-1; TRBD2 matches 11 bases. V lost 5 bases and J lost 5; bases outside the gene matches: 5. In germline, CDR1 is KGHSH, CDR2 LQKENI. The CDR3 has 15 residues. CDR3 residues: CASSAIAGGNNEQFF. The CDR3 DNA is TGTGCCAGCTCAGCTATAGCGGGGGGGAACAATGAGCAGTTCTTC.

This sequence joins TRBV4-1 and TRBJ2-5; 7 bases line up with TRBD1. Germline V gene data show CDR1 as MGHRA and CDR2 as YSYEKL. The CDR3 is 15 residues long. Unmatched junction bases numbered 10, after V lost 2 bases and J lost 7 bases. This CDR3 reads CASSQQGQPAGTQYF. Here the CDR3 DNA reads TGCGCCAGCAGCCAACAGGGACAGCCGGCCGGGACCCAGTACTTC.

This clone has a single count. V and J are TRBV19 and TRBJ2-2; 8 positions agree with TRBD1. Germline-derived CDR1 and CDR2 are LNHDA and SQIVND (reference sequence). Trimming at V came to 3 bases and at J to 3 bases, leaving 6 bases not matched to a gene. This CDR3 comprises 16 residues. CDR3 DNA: TGTGCCAGTAGTATGTCTCAGGGGGCGGACACCGGGGAGCTGTTTTTT. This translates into CASSMSQGADTGELFF.

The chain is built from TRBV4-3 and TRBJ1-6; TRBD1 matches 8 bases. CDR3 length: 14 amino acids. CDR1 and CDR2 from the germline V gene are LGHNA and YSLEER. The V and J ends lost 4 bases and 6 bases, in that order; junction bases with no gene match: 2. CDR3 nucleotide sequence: TGCGCCAGCAGCCGAGACAGGGGTAATTCACCCCTCCACTTT. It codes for CASSRDRGNSPLHF.

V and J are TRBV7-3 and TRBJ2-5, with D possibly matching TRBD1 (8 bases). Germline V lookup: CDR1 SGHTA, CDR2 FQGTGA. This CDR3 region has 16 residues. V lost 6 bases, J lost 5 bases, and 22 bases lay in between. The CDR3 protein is CASSLLSGQGGETQYF. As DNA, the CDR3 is TGTGCCAGCAGTCTACTGTCTGGACAGGGAGGGGAGACCCAGTACTTC.

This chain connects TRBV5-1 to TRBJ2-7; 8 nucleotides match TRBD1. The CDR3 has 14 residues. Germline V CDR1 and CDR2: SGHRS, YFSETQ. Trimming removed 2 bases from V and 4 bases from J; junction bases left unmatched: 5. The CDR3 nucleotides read TGCGCCAGCAGCTTTCAGGGGGCGGGGTACGAGCAGTACTTC. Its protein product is CASSFQGAGYEQYF.

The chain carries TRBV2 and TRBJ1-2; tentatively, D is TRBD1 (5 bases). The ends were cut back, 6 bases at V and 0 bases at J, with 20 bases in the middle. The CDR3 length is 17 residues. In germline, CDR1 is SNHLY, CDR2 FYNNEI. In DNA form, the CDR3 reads TGTGCCAGCAGATCAGGGAGGGCCCAGACCCCTAACTATGGCTACACCTTC. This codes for CASRSGRAQTPNYGYTF.